The T cell receptor (beta chain) described here comes from a study of T-cell memory formation after mild COVID-19. Each CDR3 protein gets one entry after TCRdb re-called the 5' RACE reads with MiXCR. The sample has 470,000 or so distinct CDR3 sequences, about 20% seen once. General observations from the study: Researchers could not confirm that second-wave clones peaking on day 37 targeted SARS-CoV-2.

The V end was cut by 4 bases, the J end by 4 bases, with 17 bases between. The CDR3 length is 16 residues. Germline V gene lookup returns CDR1 SGDLS and CDR2 YYNGEE. In this sample, this clonotype turned up a few times. Its cognate antigen is unknown. The TCR was taken from an adult woman who had mild COVID-19 (a few samples of this study predate the infection). Cell type and time point are not known. Source material: PBMCs or a T cell subset sorted from them (not recorded which). The chain recombines TRBV9 with TRBJ1-4; D is perhaps TRBD1 (5 bases). The chain's CDR3 is CASSPGTGRINEKLFF. The CDR3 coding sequence is TGTGCCAGCAGCCCCGGGACCGGCCGTATTAATGAAAAACTGTTTTTT. Complete variable domain (other parts from reference TRBV9 and TRBJ1-4): DSGVTQTPKHLITATGQRVTLRCSPRSGDLSVYWYQQSLDQGLQFLIQYYNGEERAKGNILERFSAQQFPDLHSELNLSSLELGDSALYFCASSPGTGRINEKLFFGSGTQLSVL.